Listed below are T cell receptor beta chains from one sample, sequenced in a study of T cell changes during pregnancy in multiple sclerosis. Assay: immunoSEQ multiplex PCR; the TCRdb copy retains only in-frame clones and omits some. The profile shows under 50,000 clones, approximately 95% of them singletons. Sequences were derived from CD8+ T cells from peripheral blood mononuclear cells, sampled in the first trimester of pregnancy. The origin of the receptors is a female donor with multiple sclerosis, enrolled in a pregnancy study. CDR3s include the opening cysteine and the closing phenylalanine or tryptophan. Fields, in order: clone size, J gene, V gene, D gene, CDR3 protein, CDR3 DNA. A D gene is named only where the DNA matches it firmly. Some rows mark clone size as missing; the rest say once, few, many or name a class of expanded clone.

clone size: NA
J gene: TRBJ1-5
V gene: TRBV28
D gene: NA
CDR3 protein: CASKSQGRHRQPQHF
CDR3 DNA: TGTGCCAGCAAGTCTCAGGGGCGTCATCGTCAGCCCCAGCATTTT

clone size: NA
J gene: TRBJ2-2
V gene: TRBV5-6
D gene: TRBD2
CDR3 protein: CASRYRAGGTGELFF
CDR3 DNA: TGTGCCAGCAGGTACAGGGCGGGGGGCACCGGGGAGCTGTTTTTT

clone size: NA
J gene: TRBJ2-1
V gene: TRBV13
D gene: NA
CDR3 protein: CASSLGGSKNEQFF
CDR3 DNA: TGTGCCAGCAGCTTAGGCGGGAGTAAGAATGAGCAGTTCTTC

clone size: NA
J gene: TRBJ1-1
V gene: TRBV6-5
D gene: NA
CDR3 protein: CASSYSSLPNTEAFF
CDR3 DNA: TGTGCCAGCAGTTACTCGAGTTTGCCAAACACTGAAGCTTTCTTT

clone size: NA
J gene: TRBJ2-3
V gene: TRBV27
D gene: TRBD2
CDR3 protein: CASSPGLAGVDTQYF
CDR3 DNA: TGTGCCAGCAGTCCGGGACTAGCGGGAGTGGATACGCAGTATTTT

clone size: NA
J gene: TRBJ2-2
V gene: TRBV2
D gene: TRBD2
CDR3 protein: CASSEWLAGEGASTGELFF
CDR3 DNA: TGTGCCAGCAGTGAATGGCTAGCGGGAGAGGGGGCGAGCACCGGGGAGCTGTTTTTT

clone size: NA
J gene: TRBJ2-5
V gene: TRBV5-1
D gene: TRBD2
CDR3 protein: CASSSSGRTQETQYF
CDR3 DNA: TGCGCCAGCAGCTCAAGCGGGAGGACTCAAGAGACCCAGTACTTC

clone size: NA
J gene: TRBJ2-3
V gene: TRBV6-1
D gene: NA
CDR3 protein: CASSEIRGATDTQYF
CDR3 DNA: TGTGCCAGCAGCGAGATTCGGGGGGCCACAGATACGCAGTATTTT

clone size: medium-sized
J gene: TRBJ2-7
V gene: TRBV27
D gene: TRBD2
CDR3 protein: CASSLRAGGNNEQYF
CDR3 DNA: TGTGCCAGCAGTTTACGAGCGGGAGGGAATAACGAGCAGTACTTC

clone size: NA
J gene: TRBJ2-5
V gene: TRBV30
D gene: TRBD2
CDR3 protein: CAWSLLAGVAWETQYF
CDR3 DNA: TGTGCCTGGAGTCTACTAGCGGGAGTAGCTTGGGAGACCCAGTACTTC

clone size: NA
J gene: TRBJ2-7
V gene: TRBV9
D gene: TRBD2
CDR3 protein: CASSVAPGGSGTNEQYF
CDR3 DNA: TGTGCCAGCAGCGTGGCCCCCGGGGGTAGCGGGACTAATGAGCAGTACTTC

clone size: NA
J gene: TRBJ2-7
V gene: TRBV27
D gene: NA
CDR3 protein: CASSLISSVYEQYF
CDR3 DNA: TGTGCCAGCAGTTTAATTTCTAGCGTCTACGAGCAGTACTTC

clone size: NA
J gene: TRBJ2-7
V gene: TRBV6-5
D gene: NA
CDR3 protein: CASSGTFDSYEQYF
CDR3 DNA: TGTGCCAGCAGCGGGACTTTCGACTCCTACGAGCAGTACTTC

clone size: NA
J gene: TRBJ2-6
V gene: TRBV15
D gene: NA
CDR3 protein: CATSRQRRGTGANVLTF
CDR3 DNA: TGTGCCACCAGCCGGCAAAGGAGGGGAACTGGGGCCAACGTCCTGACTTTC

clone size: NA
J gene: TRBJ2-7
V gene: TRBV7-9
D gene: NA
CDR3 protein: CASSRWDNWSEQYF
CDR3 DNA: TGTGCCAGCAGCCGATGGGACAACTGGAGCGAGCAGTACTTC

clone size: NA
J gene: TRBJ1-1
V gene: TRBV27
D gene: TRBD1
CDR3 protein: CASYPGTGGSDTEAFF
CDR3 DNA: TGTGCCAGCTATCCCGGGACAGGGGGTTCGGACACTGAAGCTTTCTTT

clone size: NA
J gene: TRBJ2-1
V gene: TRBV7-2
D gene: NA
CDR3 protein: CASSLVRDGYNEQFF
CDR3 DNA: TGTGCCAGCAGCTTAGTCCGGGATGGATACAATGAGCAGTTCTTC

clone size: NA
J gene: TRBJ2-7
V gene: TRBV6-5
D gene: NA
CDR3 protein: CASSSGMAYEQYF
CDR3 DNA: TGTGCCAGCAGTTCCGGGATGGCCTACGAGCAGTACTTC

clone size: once
J gene: TRBJ1-3
V gene: TRBV4-3
D gene: NA
CDR3 protein: CASSQERSSGNTIYF
CDR3 DNA: TGCGCCAGCAGCCAAGAACGGAGCTCTGGAAACACCATATATTTT

clone size: NA
J gene: TRBJ2-7
V gene: TRBV4-3
D gene: NA
CDR3 protein: CASSQDNSPAAYEQYF
CDR3 DNA: TGCGCCAGCAGCCAAGATAACTCCCCAGCGGCCTACGAGCAGTACTTC

clone size: NA
J gene: TRBJ2-3
V gene: TRBV7-9
D gene: NA
CDR3 protein: CASSLVVSGVADTQYF
CDR3 DNA: TGTGCCAGCAGCTTAGTAGTATCGGGAGTTGCAGATACGCAGTATTTT

clone size: NA
J gene: TRBJ1-2
V gene: TRBV30
D gene: TRBD1
CDR3 protein: CAWSDRGFDGYTF
CDR3 DNA: TGTGCCTGGAGCGACAGGGGGTTTGATGGCTACACCTTC

clone size: NA
J gene: TRBJ1-2
V gene: TRBV10-3
D gene: NA
CDR3 protein: CAISESVSDNYGYTF
CDR3 DNA: TGTGCCATCAGTGAGTCGGTCTCAGATAACTATGGCTACACCTTC

clone size: NA
J gene: TRBJ2-1
V gene: TRBV27
D gene: NA
CDR3 protein: CASRYGSVGASSYNEQFF
CDR3 DNA: TGTGCCAGCAGGTACGGGAGCGTGGGAGCTAGCTCCTACAATGAGCAGTTCTTC

clone size: few
J gene: TRBJ1-2
V gene: TRBV19
D gene: NA
CDR3 protein: CASSIGTPVAYGYTF
CDR3 DNA: TGTGCCAGTAGTATCGGGACACCGGTCGCCTATGGCTACACCTTC

clone size: NA
J gene: TRBJ1-1
V gene: TRBV27
D gene: TRBD1
CDR3 protein: CASSSYSQGARSTEAFF
CDR3 DNA: TGTGCCAGCAGTTCCTATTCTCAGGGGGCGCGAAGCACTGAAGCTTTCTTT

clone size: NA
J gene: TRBJ2-3
V gene: TRBV4-2
D gene: TRBD2
CDR3 protein: CASSQDSSGALPDTQYF
CDR3 DNA: TGTGCCAGCAGCCAAGATTCTAGCGGGGCCCTCCCAGATACGCAGTATTTT

clone size: NA
J gene: TRBJ2-1
V gene: TRBV27
D gene: NA
CDR3 protein: CASSEGVGFNEQFF
CDR3 DNA: TGTGCCAGCAGTGAGGGGGTTGGATTCAATGAGCAGTTCTTC

clone size: NA
J gene: TRBJ2-3
V gene: TRBV27
D gene: TRBD2
CDR3 protein: CASSLGEGSQDTQYF
CDR3 DNA: TGTGCCAGCAGCCTGGGGGAGGGCTCTCAGGATACGCAGTATTTT

clone size: NA
J gene: TRBJ1-1
V gene: TRBV28
D gene: NA
CDR3 protein: CASSFGGSNTEAFF
CDR3 DNA: TGTGCCAGCAGTTTTGGAGGCAGTAACACTGAAGCTTTCTTT

clone size: NA
J gene: TRBJ2-7
V gene: TRBV27
D gene: TRBD1
CDR3 protein: CASSSGTANEQYF
CDR3 DNA: TGTGCCAGCAGTTCAGGGACAGCGAACGAGCAGTACTTC

clone size: once
J gene: TRBJ2-7
V gene: TRBV7-6
D gene: NA
CDR3 protein: CASSLVAGVSSYEQYF
CDR3 DNA: TGTGCCAGCAGCTTAGTCGCAGGGGTGAGCTCCTACGAGCAGTACTTC

clone size: NA
J gene: TRBJ2-2
V gene: TRBV27
D gene: NA
CDR3 protein: CASSLQGRGAGELFF
CDR3 DNA: TGTGCCAGCAGTTTACAGGGCAGGGGGGCCGGGGAGCTGTTTTTT

clone size: once
J gene: TRBJ2-7
V gene: TRBV7-9
D gene: NA
CDR3 protein: CASSLPGDSYEQYF
CDR3 DNA: TGTGCCAGCAGCCTACCGGGGGACTCCTACGAGCAGTACTTC

clone size: NA
J gene: TRBJ2-7
V gene: TRBV4-1
D gene: NA
CDR3 protein: CASSQGPGSYEQYF
CDR3 DNA: TGCGCCAGCAGCCAAGGACCCGGGAGCTACGAGCAGTACTTC

clone size: NA
J gene: TRBJ1-5
V gene: TRBV27
D gene: NA
CDR3 protein: CASSPGNSNQPQHF
CDR3 DNA: TGTGCCAGCAGTCCGGGGAATAGCAATCAGCCCCAGCATTTT

clone size: NA
J gene: TRBJ2-1
V gene: TRBV28
D gene: NA
CDR3 protein: CASSLLIESEQFF
CDR3 DNA: TGTGCCAGCAGTTTACTCATCGAAAGCGAGCAGTTCTTC

clone size: NA
J gene: TRBJ2-3
V gene: TRBV7-9
D gene: TRBD1
CDR3 protein: CASSLVGQGEWATDTQYF
CDR3 DNA: TGTGCCAGCAGCTTAGTGGGACAGGGGGAGTGGGCCACAGATACGCAGTATTTT

clone size: once
J gene: TRBJ2-3
V gene: TRBV13
D gene: NA
CDR3 protein: CASSPSPREQDTQYF
CDR3 DNA: TGTGCCAGCAGCCCAAGCCCACGGGAGCAGGATACGCAGTATTTT

clone size: once
J gene: TRBJ2-3
V gene: TRBV7-9
D gene: TRBD2
CDR3 protein: CASEGGSSTDTQYF
CDR3 DNA: TGTGCCAGCGAGGGCGGGAGCAGCACAGATACGCAGTATTTT

clone size: few
J gene: TRBJ2-6
V gene: TRBV10-1
D gene: TRBD1
CDR3 protein: CASGSDSRGQPPLSGANVLTF
CDR3 DNA: TGCGCCAGCGGATCAGACTCACGGGGACAGCCACCACTCTCTGGGGCCAACGTCCTGACTTTC

clone size: NA
J gene: TRBJ1-2
V gene: TRBV6-5
D gene: TRBD1
CDR3 protein: CASSYSTGRGHGYTF
CDR3 DNA: TGTGCCAGCAGTTACTCGACGGGCAGGGGGCATGGCTACACCTTC

clone size: NA
J gene: TRBJ2-1
V gene: TRBV27
D gene: TRBD2
CDR3 protein: CATTGLAGGSLF
CDR3 DNA: TGTGCCACCACGGGACTAGCGGGAGGATCGCTCTTC

clone size: NA
J gene: TRBJ1-1
V gene: TRBV19
D gene: NA
CDR3 protein: CASSGREEHTEAFF
CDR3 DNA: TGTGCCAGTAGTGGTAGGGAGGAGCACACTGAAGCTTTCTTT

clone size: NA
J gene: TRBJ2-7
V gene: TRBV6-6
D gene: NA
CDR3 protein: CASSYSQGGFDEQYF
CDR3 DNA: TGTGCCAGCAGTTACTCCCAGGGAGGATTTGACGAGCAGTACTTC

clone size: NA
J gene: TRBJ2-5
V gene: TRBV4-2
D gene: TRBD2
CDR3 protein: CASSQPLAAGEQYF
CDR3 DNA: TGTGCCAGCAGCCAACCGCTGGCAGCGGGAGAGCAGTACTTC

clone size: NA
J gene: TRBJ2-1
V gene: TRBV25-1
D gene: TRBD2
CDR3 protein: CASSLAGVSNEQFF
CDR3 DNA: TGTGCCAGCAGTTTAGCGGGAGTCAGCAATGAGCAGTTCTTC

clone size: NA
J gene: TRBJ1-2
V gene: TRBV5-6
D gene: TRBD1
CDR3 protein: CASSGATGVDYGYTF
CDR3 DNA: TGTGCCAGCAGCGGAGCCACAGGGGTTGACTATGGCTACACCTTC

clone size: NA
J gene: TRBJ1-6
V gene: TRBV5-6
D gene: TRBD1
CDR3 protein: CASSLGRGNNSPLHF
CDR3 DNA: TGTGCCAGCAGCTTGGGCAGGGGGAACAATTCACCCCTCCACTTT

clone size: NA
J gene: TRBJ2-7
V gene: TRBV27
D gene: TRBD1
CDR3 protein: CASRDRGPEQYF
CDR3 DNA: TGTGCCAGCAGGGACAGGGGCCCCGAGCAGTACTTC

clone size: NA
J gene: TRBJ2-1
V gene: TRBV19
D gene: NA
CDR3 protein: CASTKLAGAPNEQFF
CDR3 DNA: TGTGCCAGTACAAAACTCGCTGGGGCTCCAAATGAGCAGTTCTTC

clone size: NA
J gene: TRBJ2-1
V gene: TRBV5-4
D gene: TRBD2
CDR3 protein: CASSLWIAGNEQFF
CDR3 DNA: TGTGCCAGCAGTTTATGGATAGCGGGGAATGAGCAGTTCTTC

clone size: NA
J gene: TRBJ2-5
V gene: TRBV27
D gene: TRBD2
CDR3 protein: CASCKLATCETQYF
CDR3 DNA: TGTGCCAGCTGCAAACTAGCGACCTGCGAGACCCAGTACTTC

clone size: once
J gene: TRBJ2-3
V gene: TRBV9
D gene: NA
CDR3 protein: CASSAQPPSDTQYF
CDR3 DNA: TGTGCCAGCAGCGCACAGCCTCCGTCGGATACGCAGTATTTT

clone size: once
J gene: TRBJ2-7
V gene: TRBV9
D gene: NA
CDR3 protein: CASSLRDSNEQYF
CDR3 DNA: TGTGCCAGCAGCCTCAGGGATAGTAACGAGCAGTACTTC

clone size: NA
J gene: TRBJ2-7
V gene: TRBV27
D gene: NA
CDR3 protein: CASRSGLSSYEQYF
CDR3 DNA: TGTGCCAGCAGGTCAGGGTTAAGCTCCTACGAGCAGTACTTC

clone size: NA
J gene: TRBJ1-1
V gene: TRBV28
D gene: TRBD1
CDR3 protein: CASTPGTGEGDTEAFF
CDR3 DNA: TGTGCCAGCACCCCTGGGACAGGGGAGGGGGACACTGAAGCTTTCTTT

clone size: NA
J gene: TRBJ2-2
V gene: TRBV4-3
D gene: NA
CDR3 protein: CASSYSTGELFF
CDR3 DNA: TGCGCCAGCAGCTACTCAACCGGGGAGCTGTTTTTT

clone size: NA
J gene: TRBJ2-1
V gene: TRBV7-8
D gene: NA
CDR3 protein: CASSLVLALANEQFF
CDR3 DNA: TGTGCCAGCAGCTTAGTTTTGGCACTAGCTAATGAGCAGTTCTTC

clone size: NA
J gene: TRBJ1-2
V gene: TRBV27
D gene: NA
CDR3 protein: CASSWAGGGYGYTF
CDR3 DNA: TGTGCCAGCAGCTGGGCCGGGGGAGGATATGGCTACACCTTC